This T cell receptor (beta chain) derives from a study of cytomegalovirus exposure and HLA in healthy donors (dated by TCRdb to the late 2010s). Describing the broader study: In an earlier analysis of some 550 of the donors, 276 Gb of sequence data and 100 million or so unique TCR beta sequences from about 190 million T cells were reported. Along with the approximately 600-subject first cohort, a separate validation cohort of around 120 different subjects was used. In an earlier analysis of 550 to 700 of the donors, high-throughput TCR beta sequencing was used to judge whether each TCR beta V gene segment behaved as functional or pseudogenic. Typing coverage varied by locus: roughly 620-640 donors for A, B, C, DRB1 and DQB1; some 520 for DQA1; some 610 for DPA1; more than 450 for DPB1. In a later genetic analysis, genome-wide SNP genotypes for about 65% of the roughly 700 donors were used, and that subset was treated as a discovery cohort. To study patterns of TCR occurrence, a later analysis re-analyzed previously published TCR beta repertoires from more than 550 donors and added high-resolution HLA genotyping. Among 300 to 450 genotyped donors of the cohort, an average of approximately 240,000 unique TCR beta nucleotide sequences were sequenced per donor, approximately 20% of them non-productive. High-throughput TCR immunosequencing, statistical association of individual TCRs with disease status, and machine learning were combined to predict cytomegalovirus infection status. The later analysis used no new phenotypic data to find candidate immune exposures, relying instead on TCR beta sequences and their occurrence across donors. Donor age, sex, ethnicity and CMV serostatus were compiled alongside the repertoire data. The study aimed to test whether signatures of past pathogen exposure could be identified by cataloging public T cell receptors. All discovery cohort repertoires had been generated on a single sequencing platform. Because of strong linkage in the cohort, 5 or 6 DR-DQ haplotypes were treated as single units for association and clustering. An early release that covered more than 550 HLA-typed donors contained about 300 gigabases of sequencing data and tens of millions of unique TCR sequences. Of the 300 to 450 genotyped donors, more than 75% were placed in the genetic ancestry cluster associated with self-reported Caucasian donors. The T cell repertoires of under 700 subjects were profiled by immunosequencing and related to cytomegalovirus serostatus. Both class I and class II loci were covered by HLA typing, at four-digit resolution.

The cohort consisted of some 670 healthy bone marrow donors. At the time of sampling, all cohort members were nominally healthy, though unrecorded immune exposures were likely present. The donor tested CMV seronegative and was one of the 352 seronegative cohort members. Every donor gave a peripheral blood sample, and the peripheral blood mononuclear cells from that sample were used for TCR beta sequencing. Genomic DNA extraction from the blood cell samples was performed with the Qiagen DNeasy Blood Extraction Kit. Summary of the overall study and its limitations: The authors suggested that the approach could potentially be generalized to other disease states and immunological phenotypes. V-gene and J-gene trimming of TCR beta chains was associated with a missense DCLRE1C variant in a later genetic analysis, and the association was replicated in an independent cohort. HLA typing was unavailable for some donors at each locus, so association tests used only the typed subset. The classifier was reported to diagnose cytomegalovirus status with high specificity and sensitivity in both the original and validation cohorts. Roughly uniform sequencing depth across donors was assumed in presence/absence analyses, although this assumption may not hold. A cluster of highly shared sequence variants was judged likely to be a technical artifact of the sequencing pipeline. Approximately 16 rarely observed V segments, including chromosome 9 orphons, were excluded from the earlier analysis of almost 600 of the donors because counts were too low. The 87-base-pair reads could not distinguish some IMGT-functional V segments, including TRBV6-2 and TRBV6-3, so those segments were excluded. In a later genetic analysis, fewer N-insertions in productive TCRs were reported among donors in an Asian-associated ancestry cluster than the approximately 710-donor mean. A few of the identified cytomegalovirus-associated TCR beta chains were confirmed in vitro to be specific for cytomegalovirus antigens. The only immune exposure information available for the cohort was CMV serostatus. Most TCR sequences were seen in very few donors, while some public TCRs were found in many individuals. A later analysis found that HLA-associated TCR beta chains were more clonally expanded and had lower generation probabilities than equally common non-associated chains. When HLA alleles, especially DR and DQ, strongly co-occurred, TCR associations were difficult to assign to individual alleles. Several of the top co-occurrence clusters appeared to be linked to parvovirus B19, influenza, CMV and Epstein-Barr virus, according to a later analysis. In an earlier analysis of approximately 590 of the donors, most TCR beta V segments were observed in productive rearrangements about 87% or about 30% of the time, broadly matching IMGT annotations. Specific HLA alleles were associated with around 18,000 TCR beta sequences at a false discovery rate of 0.05 in a later analysis. A further reported finding was that TCR beta sequences accurately predicted the HLA-A and HLA-B alleles for most subjects in the first cohort. Linkage disequilibrium might explain the correlated functional status among segregating V segments, but an unknown experimental factor could not be excluded. In a later analysis, TCR association rates were found to vary across HLA loci, with the most associated TCRs seen for DRB1 alleles and the fewest for HLA-C alleles. In the study, approximately 150 TCR beta chains were listed as associated with cytomegalovirus. This cohort had only TCR beta chains sequenced, and the lack of alpha or paired-chain data limited which features could be detected. In a later analysis, most CMV-associated TCR beta chains were found to appear HLA-restricted, with HLA associations seemingly driven largely by CMV exposure.

The library was prepared using the immunoSEQ multiplex PCR assay. For the multiplex PCR, a mixture combining 60 forward primers for TCR Vbeta segments and 13 reverse primers for TCR Jbeta segments was used. A multiplex PCR assay on genomic DNA amplified the CDR3 region of rearranged TCR beta genes. On the Illumina HiSeq System, the amplified TCR beta libraries were sequenced as 87-base-pair reads. In the source study's methods: Across the 700 or so repertoires, a later analysis counted around 80 million unique TCR beta chains, 9 million to 14 million of which were shared by at least two donors. Raw reads were error-corrected and collapsed into unique sequences with a nearest-neighbor algorithm that merged closely related sequences to remove PCR and sequencing errors. To assign V, D and J gene segments, CDR3 sequences were aligned to IMGT reference sequences. For a sequence to be retained, a match of at least six nucleotides to both a V gene segment and a J gene segment was required. A rearrangement counted as productive if the CDR3 had no stop codons and remained in frame with V and J, and every other rearrangement counted as non-productive. CDR3 was defined according to IMGT convention as the region running from the second conserved V-encoded cysteine to the conserved J-encoded phenylalanine. The earlier analysis of about 590 of the donors excluded sequences that lacked an unambiguous match to a single V gene segment. An earlier analysis of several hundred of the donors classified V segments as functional when productive rearrangements were above 56.7% and as segregating when the standard deviation between donors was above 5%. A statistical classification framework was developed to diagnose cytomegalovirus status using the catalog of TCR beta chain sequences. A later analysis assigned V and J genes by comparing TCR nucleotide sequences with IMGT/GENE-DB human TR gene sequences. The TCRdist pipeline was used in a later analysis to assign CDR3 sequences and most-parsimonious VDJ recombination scenarios. In a later analysis, every TCR beta chain was defined by the combination of its CDR3 amino acid sequence and its V-gene family, and reads without a unique V-gene family were dropped. A later analysis removed 592 highly shared, low-generation-probability nucleotide sequences to deal with suspected cross-contamination and a sequencing artifact. In a later analysis, a clonal expansion index for each public chain was calculated from normalized within-repertoire ranks of inferred template counts. In a later analysis, generation probabilities were computed using a VDJ recombination model fitted to out-of-frame rearrangements, and the results were checked against IGoR. Hypergeometric tests were used in a later analysis to score TCR-TCR, TCR-HLA and TCR-CMV co-occurrence, with a repertoire-size bias correction applied to the TCR pairs. False discovery rates were estimated in a later analysis by permuting HLA or CMV assignments 20 times. In a later analysis, co-occurring TCRs were grouped with DBSCAN, and TCRdist sequence similarity was added when clustering was performed within HLA-allele-positive subsets. Co-occurrence clustering excluded repertoires with fewer than 30,000 or more than 120,000 public chains, plus five with anomalous nucleotide sharing. The clones in this table, taken by TCRdb from immuneACCESS, are in-frame only. Not every clone is retained; where verified, under half of the shortfall comes from an unresolved V gene, and the cause of the rest is unknown. V and J calls and clone size come straight from that table; D and trimming were deduced from the DNA. The sample has about 160,000 clones on record, over 60% of them singletons. The ten largest clones take up approximately 1.8% of the sample.

A remark on this clone: Its cognate antigen has yet to be identified. No qualities accompany the bases; no much larger clone lies one base away.

Via the germline V gene (reference sequence), CDR1 is MNHEY and CDR2 SMNVEV. V loses 5 bases at its end and J loses 6 bases; junction bases beyond the gene matches: 11. Including the terminal cysteine and phenylalanine, the CDR3 comprises 16 residues. The DNA shown is the 48-base CDR3, in frame from base 1. The receptor was derived from a woman under 30 in good health and CMV-seronegative. The V gene is TRBV27 and the J gene is TRBJ2-1, with TRBD1 matching 9 junction bases. Sequencing input: PBMCs. The CDR3 sequence is CASSRKGDRVLNEQFF. At the DNA level, the sequence is TGTGCCAGCAGTCGTAAAGGGGACAGGGTCCTCAATGAGCAGTTCTTC.